These 13 T cell receptor beta chains originate from one sample sequenced in a study of cytomegalovirus exposure and HLA in healthy donors. Researchers ran the PCR with 60 Vbeta and 13 Jbeta primers. Clones were sequenced by immunoSEQ multiplex PCR, and TCRdb holds only the in-frame ones, with some missing. In total, the table holds about 200,000 clones. Sequenced material: PBMCs. The origin of the receptors is a boy aged 10-17 years in good health and CMV-seronegative.

The chain carries TRBV7-9 and TRBJ2-1; D is possibly TRBD2 (7 bases). The CDR3 is 18 amino acids. Germline V gives CDR1 SEHNR, CDR2 FQNEAQ (reference sequence). V was cut by 3 bases and J by 4 bases, with 22 bases left in between. CDR3 sequence: CASSFGGGTKAKYNEQFF. In DNA, the CDR3 is TGTGCCAGCAGCTTTGGGGGGGGCACTAAAGCTAAATACAATGAGCAGTTCTTC. Full variable domain (remainder filled in from reference TRBV7-9 and TRBJ2-1): DTGVSQNPRHKITKRGQNVTFRCDPISEHNRLYWYRQTLGQGPEFLTYFQNEAQLEKSRLLSDRFSAERPKGSFSTLEIQRTEQGDSAMYLCASSFGGGTKAKYNEQFFGPGTRLTVL.

This chain connects TRBV20-1 to TRBJ1-1; no firm D call. In germline, CDR1 is DFQATT, CDR2 SNEGSKA (reference sequence). This CDR3 is built from 10 residues. V was trimmed by 3 bases and J by 7 bases, leaving 6 bases between them. The CDR3: CSASRVEAFF. The CDR3 DNA follows: TGCAGTGCTAGTAGAGTTGAAGCTTTCTTT.

The chain employs TRBV19 and TRBJ1-4; 8 bases are shared with TRBD1. The CDR3 contains 17 residues. V shed 5 bases and J 5 bases; nucleotides not matched to a gene: 13. Looked up from germline, CDR1 is LNHDA and CDR2 is SQIVND (reference sequence). The CDR3 loop reads CASSPDPGTGINEKLFF. CDR3 DNA: TGTGCCAGTAGTCCCGACCCGGGGACAGGTATAAATGAAAAACTGTTTTTT. The whole variable domain, filled in from reference TRBV19 and TRBJ1-4, reads DGGITQSPKYLFRKEGQNVTLSCEQNLNHDAMYWYRQDPGQGLRLIYYSQIVNDFQKGDIAEGYSVSREKKESFPLTVTSAQKNPTAFYLCASSPDPGTGINEKLFFGSGTQLSVL.

The chain uses TRBV6-4 and TRBJ2-5, with D possibly matching TRBD1 (5 bases). CDR1 is MRHNA, CDR2 SNTAGT, per germline. Trimming took off 11 bases at V and 7 bases at J, with 8 bases between the two ends. This CDR3 has 9 residues. The CDR3 region has the DNA TGTGCCGGAAGGGGGACCCAGTACTTC. Translated, it gives CAGRGTQYF.

CDR3 bases: TGTGCCAGCAGCTTAAACGTAGGGCTAGCGGCCTACAATGAGCAGTTCTTC. It specifies CASSLNVGLAAYNEQFF. The chain recombines TRBV7-3 with TRBJ2-1, with 7 positions matching TRBD2. CDR3 length: 17 residues. CDR1 and CDR2 from the germline V gene are SGHTA and FQGTGA. Losses at the gene ends were 1 base for V and 2 bases for J; bases not matched to a gene: 8.

A remark on this clone: One end of the junction does not line up with germline, which may come from a read error. The chain is built from TRBV2 and TRBJ1-2; D is ambiguous. This CDR3 is 10 amino acids long. In germline, CDR1 is SNHLY, CDR2 FYNNEI. The CDR3 loop reads CASSVVSGGF. The DNA of the CDR3 is TGTGCCAGCAGTGTAGTTTCGGGTGGCTTC.

This chain uses TRBV2 with TRBJ2-1, with D possibly being TRBD2 (6 bases). Trimming took 3 bases from V and 7 from J, leaving 10 bases between them. This CDR3 region has 13 residues. Germline V gives CDR1 SNHLY, CDR2 FYNNEI. The CDR3 DNA is TGTGCCAGCAGTGAGCGGGGCGGTAATGAGCAGTTCTTC. Protein sequence: CASSERGGNEQFF.

This sequence joins TRBV11-2 and TRBJ2-2; perhaps TRBD1 as D (5 bases). V lost 5 bases to trimming and J lost 6 bases, with 13 bases between them. The germline V gene encodes CDR1 SGHAT and CDR2 FQNNGV. The CDR3 runs 14 residues. CDR3 DNA sequence: TGTGCCAGCAGCCTATCTAGGGGTTCCGGGGAGCTGTTTTTT. This sequence encodes CASSLSRGSGELFF.

The chain carries TRBV6-1 and TRBJ2-3, with D possibly TRBD1 on 5 matching bases. Germline V gene lookup returns CDR1 MNHNS and CDR2 SASEGT. This CDR3 spans 13 amino acids. The V gene lost 6 bases and the J gene lost 6 bases, with 13 bases spanning the gap. The CDR3 sequence is CASRAPTVDTQYF. CDR3 DNA sequence: TGTGCCAGCAGGGCACCGACAGTGGATACGCAGTATTTT.

V gene TRBV5-4 combines with J gene TRBJ2-3; no definite D call. Germline CDR1 and CDR2: SGHNT and YYREEE (reference sequence). This CDR3 spans 12 amino acids. Trimming removed 4 bases at V and 0 bases at J, with 3 bases between. CDR3 coding DNA: TGTGCCAGCAGCCTAAGCACAGATACGCAGTATTTT. It is translated as CASSLSTDTQYF. The full variable domain, with the rest looked up from reference TRBV5-4 and TRBJ2-3, is ETGVTQSPTHLIKTRGQQVTLRCSSQSGHNTVSWYQQALGQGPQFIFQYYREEENGRGNFPPRFSGLQFPNYSSELNVNALELDDSALYLCASSLSTDTQYFGPGTRLTVL.

The V and J genes are TRBV12-5 and TRBJ1-1, with D possibly matching TRBD1 (5 bases). V lost 2 bases, J lost 1 base, and 11 bases lay in between. The CDR3 is made up of 15 amino acids. The germline V gene encodes CDR1 LGHNT and CDR2 FRNRAP. The CDR3 sequence: CASGLFRGTNTEAFF. The CDR3 DNA sequence: TGTGCTAGTGGTTTGTTCCGGGGGACGAACACTGAAGCTTTCTTT. The variable domain in full, with the rest retrieved from reference TRBV12-5 and TRBJ1-1, is DARVTQTPRHKVTEMGQEVTMRCQPILGHNTVFWYRQTMMQGLELLAYFRNRAPLDDSGMPKDRFSAEMPDATLATLKIQPSEPRDSAVYFCASGLFRGTNTEAFFGQGTRLTVV.

The V and J genes are TRBV7-3 and TRBJ2-1, with TRBD2 matching over 10 bases. Germline assignment: CDR1 SGHTA and CDR2 FQGTGA. This CDR3 comprises 17 residues. The trim removed 4 bases at V and 6 bases at J, leaving 12 bases unmatched. The CDR3 spells CASSSPVRAGGLNEQFF. The CDR3, as DNA: TGTGCCAGCAGCTCCCCGGTTCGAGCGGGGGGGCTCAATGAGCAGTTCTTC.

J is TRBJ1-4 and V is TRBV7-9; 10 positions match TRBD1. V dropped 5 bases and J dropped 7; count of bases not matched to a gene: 16. Germline V gene lookup returns CDR1 SEHNR and CDR2 FQNEAQ (reference sequence). This CDR3 has 18 amino acids. CDR3 in DNA: TGTGCCAGCAGCGGCCGATCCCGGGACAGGGGCCGGAGTGAAAAACTGTTTTTT. It is translated as CASSGRSRDRGRSEKLFF.